The TCR beta chain under discussion was sequenced for a study of T cell responses to AZD1222 COVID-19 vaccine. Assay used: immunoSEQ multiplex PCR; TCRdb lists only in-frame clones, some missing. The sample has 55,000 to 80,000 clones; about nine tenths are singletons. The starting material was peripheral blood, obtained 28 days after the second AZD1222 dose. This sequence was found in an adult who received the AZD1222 COVID-19 vaccine.

CDR3 nucleotides: TGTGCCAGCAGCCAAGCCCTAGACACTGGTGTGGGAGGCTACACCTTC. Encoded protein: CASSQALDTGVGGYTF. This sequence joins TRBV3-1 (or the pseudogene TRBV3-2) and TRBJ1-2, with D hard to call. The CDR3 runs 16 residues. Germline V gene lookup returns CDR1 LGHDT and CDR2 YNNKEL (reference sequence). Trimming stripped 1 base from V and 8 bases from J, with 20 bases between.